The T cell receptor beta chain described here comes from a study of CD8 T cells in ankylosing spondylitis. Overall study findings and caveats: Characteristic of ankylosing spondylitis blood, it appeared, was a TCR beta motif comprising roughly 8 highly homologous variants.

Germline CDR1 and CDR2: MNHEY and SVGAGI. The V and J ends lost 0 bases and 5 bases, in that order; junction bases with no gene match: 1. The CDR3 runs 15 residues. This clonotype has a handful of counts. Its target is not known. From the 5' RACE reads, TCRdb called clonotypes with MiXCR, one entry per CDR3 protein. The profile shows 200,000 to 250,000 distinct CDR3 sequences, 6% to 8.5% of them singletons. This TCR was sampled from a male donor with ankylosing spondylitis. The material sequenced was blood, either unsorted or a sorted T cell fraction (not recorded which). The chain is built from TRBV6-5 and TRBJ2-2; 9 nucleotides line up with TRBD1. Written as DNA, the CDR3 is TGTGCCAGCAGTTACTCAGGACAGGGGACCGGGGAGCTGTTTTTT. As protein: CASSYSGQGTGELFF.